This T cell receptor (beta chain) was sequenced in a study of beta chain features in type 1 diabetes. Study-wide results and limits: The study found moderately but significantly shorter TCRB CDR3s in all four CD4+ subsets of Type 1 diabetes patients. In comparison with healthy donors, patients had naive, central memory and Treg TCRB repertoires that appeared more similar.

Looked up from germline, CDR1 is MNHEY and CDR2 is SMNVEV (reference sequence). V was clipped by 4 bases and J by 6 bases; unmatched bases: 12. The CDR3 length is 16 residues. The investigators reverse transcribed all of the isolated RNA, so they sequenced expressed TCRB transcripts. It was found that naive, central memory and regulatory T cell samples averaged approximately 3.5 million reads. Sequencing was performed with immunoSEQ multiplex PCR; in TCRdb, only in-frame clones are kept and a portion is missing. This sample has 40,000 to 45,000 clones, with 65% to 70% found just once. With regard to this clone: What it recognizes is unknown.

The specimen sequenced was Tregs from blood. The clonotype comes from a woman aged 18-30 years with type 1 diabetes. This sequence joins TRBV27 and TRBJ2-5; 9 bases line up with TRBD2. The CDR3 loop reads CASSWKSSGRRKTQYF. The DNA of the CDR3 is TGTGCCAGCAGTTGGAAGAGTAGCGGGAGACGGAAGACCCAGTACTTC.